This T cell receptor (beta chain) was found in a study of blood T cells in healthy people across ages. Collection of around 10 milliliters of peripheral blood was performed for each donor. This clonotype was observed a handful of times. Alongside a J-beta primer mix, a sample-barcoded 5' primer served in a second PCR lasting roughly 6 to 12 cycles. From the 5' RACE reads, TCRdb called clonotypes with MiXCR, one entry per CDR3 protein. Of some 1.5 million distinct CDR3 sequences in the sample, roughly 43% are singletons; the top ten hold around 4%. This CDR3 region has 17 residues. After removal of 3 bases from V and 0 bases from J, the junction contained 6 bases not matched to a gene.

The sequence came from a woman aged 18-29 years in good health. The genes are TRBV12-3 or TRBV12-4 and TRBJ2-5, with TRBD2 matching 11 bases. The sequenced sample consisted of blood. The DNA of the CDR3 is TGTGCCAGCAGTTTGATGGGGACTAGCGGATACCAAGAGACCCAGTACTTC. This encodes CASSLMGTSGYQETQYF.